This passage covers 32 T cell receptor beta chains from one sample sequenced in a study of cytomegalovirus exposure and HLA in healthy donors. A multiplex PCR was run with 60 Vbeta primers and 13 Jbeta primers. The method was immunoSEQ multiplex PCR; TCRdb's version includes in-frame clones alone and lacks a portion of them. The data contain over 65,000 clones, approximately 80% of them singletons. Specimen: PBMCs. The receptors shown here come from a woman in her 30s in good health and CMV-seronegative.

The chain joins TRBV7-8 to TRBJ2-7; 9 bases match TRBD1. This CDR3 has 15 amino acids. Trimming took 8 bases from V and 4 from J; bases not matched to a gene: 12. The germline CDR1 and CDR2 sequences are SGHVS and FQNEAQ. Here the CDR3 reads CASFRGGTGRYEQYF. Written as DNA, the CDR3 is TGTGCCAGCTTTAGGGGGGGGACAGGGCGATACGAGCAGTACTTC.

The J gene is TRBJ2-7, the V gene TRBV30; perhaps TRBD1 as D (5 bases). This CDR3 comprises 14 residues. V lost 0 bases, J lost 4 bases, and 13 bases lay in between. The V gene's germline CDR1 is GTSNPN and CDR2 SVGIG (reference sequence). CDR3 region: CAWSVRAGQYEQYF. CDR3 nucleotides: TGTGCCTGGAGTGTCAGGGCAGGGCAATACGAGCAGTACTTC.

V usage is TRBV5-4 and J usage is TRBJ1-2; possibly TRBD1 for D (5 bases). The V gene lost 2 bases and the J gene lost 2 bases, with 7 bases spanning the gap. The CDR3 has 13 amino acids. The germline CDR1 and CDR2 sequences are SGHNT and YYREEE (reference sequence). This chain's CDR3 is CASSFPGNYGYTF. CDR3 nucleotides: TGTGCCAGCAGCTTTCCAGGGAACTATGGCTACACCTTC.

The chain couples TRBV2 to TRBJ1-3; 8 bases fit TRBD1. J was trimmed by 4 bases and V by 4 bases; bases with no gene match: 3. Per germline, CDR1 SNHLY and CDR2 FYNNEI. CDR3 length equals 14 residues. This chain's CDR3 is CASSVGQGGNTIYF. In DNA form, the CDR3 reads TGTGCCAGCAGTGTAGGACAGGGCGGAAACACCATATATTTT.

CDR3 in amino acids: CASSPGTGYQPQHF. In nucleotides, the CDR3 is TGTGCCAGCTCCCCCGGGACAGGGTATCAGCCCCAGCATTTT. This chain connects TRBV18 to TRBJ1-5; 9 bases line up with TRBD1. Germline-derived CDR1 and CDR2 are KGHSH and LQKENI. V shed 6 bases and J 5 bases; nucleotides not matched to a gene: 5. CDR3 length: 14 residues.

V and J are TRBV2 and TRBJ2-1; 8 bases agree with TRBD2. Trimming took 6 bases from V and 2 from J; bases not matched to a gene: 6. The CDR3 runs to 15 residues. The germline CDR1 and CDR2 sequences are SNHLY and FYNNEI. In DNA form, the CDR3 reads TGTGCCAGCAGGAGCGGGGGAGTAACCTACAATGAGCAGTTCTTC. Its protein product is CASRSGGVTYNEQFF.

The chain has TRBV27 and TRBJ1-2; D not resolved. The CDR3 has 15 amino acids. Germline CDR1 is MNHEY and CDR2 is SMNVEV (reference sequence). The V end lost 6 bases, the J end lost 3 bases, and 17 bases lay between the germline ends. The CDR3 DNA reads TGTGCCAGCAGCTCGGGCAGGCCGGGGTACTATGGCTACACCTTC. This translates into CASSSGRPGYYGYTF.

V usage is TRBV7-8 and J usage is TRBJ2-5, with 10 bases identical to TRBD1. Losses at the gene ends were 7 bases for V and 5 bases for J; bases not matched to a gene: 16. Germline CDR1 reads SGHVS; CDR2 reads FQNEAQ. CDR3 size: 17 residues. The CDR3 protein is CASTILLGTGAAETQYF. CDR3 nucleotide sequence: TGTGCCAGCACCATCCTTCTCGGGACAGGGGCTGCGGAGACCCAGTACTTC.

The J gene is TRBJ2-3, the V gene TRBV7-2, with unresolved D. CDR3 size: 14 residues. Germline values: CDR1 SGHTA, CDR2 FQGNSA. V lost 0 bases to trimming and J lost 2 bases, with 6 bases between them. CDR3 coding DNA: TGTGCCAGCAGCTTAGCTGTCTACACAGATACGCAGTATTTT. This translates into CASSLAVYTDTQYF.

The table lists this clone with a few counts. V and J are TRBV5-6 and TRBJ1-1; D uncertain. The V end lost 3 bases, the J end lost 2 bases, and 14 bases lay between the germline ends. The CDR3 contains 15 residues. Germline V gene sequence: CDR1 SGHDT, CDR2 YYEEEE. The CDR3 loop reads CASSSRLGVNTEAFF. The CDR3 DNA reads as TGTGCCAGCAGCTCCCGTTTGGGAGTCAACACTGAAGCTTTCTTT. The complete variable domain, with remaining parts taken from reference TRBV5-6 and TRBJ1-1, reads DAGVTQSPTHLIKTRGQQVTLRCSPKSGHDTVSWYQQALGQGPQFIFQYYEEEERQRGNFPDRFSGHQFPNYSSELNVNALLLGDSALYLCASSSRLGVNTEAFFGQGTRLTVV.

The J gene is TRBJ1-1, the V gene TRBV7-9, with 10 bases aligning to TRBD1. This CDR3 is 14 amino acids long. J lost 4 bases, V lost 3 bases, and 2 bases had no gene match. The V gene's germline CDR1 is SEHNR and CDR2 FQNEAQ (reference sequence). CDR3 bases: TGTGCCAGCAGCTTTGGGACAGGGGCCACTGAAGCTTTCTTT. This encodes CASSFGTGATEAFF.

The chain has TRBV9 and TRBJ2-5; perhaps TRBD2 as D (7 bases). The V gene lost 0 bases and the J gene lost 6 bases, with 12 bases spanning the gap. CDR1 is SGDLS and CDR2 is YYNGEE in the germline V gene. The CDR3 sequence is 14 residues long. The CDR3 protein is CASSVGGGAQTQYF. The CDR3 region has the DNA TGTGCCAGCAGCGTAGGGGGGGGCGCCCAGACCCAGTACTTC. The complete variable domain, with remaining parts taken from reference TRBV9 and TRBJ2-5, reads DSGVTQTPKHLITATGQRVTLRCSPRSGDLSVYWYQQSLDQGLQFLIQYYNGEERAKGNILERFSAQQFPDLHSELNLSSLELGDSALYFCASSVGGGAQTQYFGPGTRLLVL.

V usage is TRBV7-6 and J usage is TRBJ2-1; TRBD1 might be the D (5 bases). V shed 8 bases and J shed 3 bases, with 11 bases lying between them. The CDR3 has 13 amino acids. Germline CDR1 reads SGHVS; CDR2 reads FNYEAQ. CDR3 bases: TGTGCCAGCGGGGCCACCTACTACAATGAGCAGTTCTTC. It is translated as CASGATYYNEQFF.

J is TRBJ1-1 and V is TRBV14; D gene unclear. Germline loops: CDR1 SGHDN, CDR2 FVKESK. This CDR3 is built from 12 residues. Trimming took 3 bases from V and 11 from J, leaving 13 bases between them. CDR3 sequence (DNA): TGTGCCAGCAGCCACCGGAGGGTTCGGGCTTTCTTT. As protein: CASSHRRVRAFF.

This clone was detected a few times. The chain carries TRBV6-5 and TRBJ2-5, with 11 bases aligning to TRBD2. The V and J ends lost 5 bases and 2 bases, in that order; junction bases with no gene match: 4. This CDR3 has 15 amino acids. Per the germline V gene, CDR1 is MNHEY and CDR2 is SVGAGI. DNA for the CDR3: TGTGCCAGCAGTCCACTAGCGGGGGAACAAGAGACCCAGTACTTC. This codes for CASSPLAGEQETQYF.

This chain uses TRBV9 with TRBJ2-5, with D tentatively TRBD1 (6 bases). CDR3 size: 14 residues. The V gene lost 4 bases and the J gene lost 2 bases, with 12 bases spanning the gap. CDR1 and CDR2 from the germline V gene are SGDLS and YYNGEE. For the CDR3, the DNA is TGTGCCAGCAGCCCAGGACAGAGTCAAGAGACCCAGTACTTC. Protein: CASSPGQSQETQYF.

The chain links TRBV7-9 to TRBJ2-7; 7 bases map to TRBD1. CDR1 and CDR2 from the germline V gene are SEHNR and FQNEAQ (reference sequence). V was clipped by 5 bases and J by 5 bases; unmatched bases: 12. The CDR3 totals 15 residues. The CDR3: CASSRAGTARDEQYF. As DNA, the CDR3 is TGTGCCAGCAGCAGAGCCGGGACAGCCCGCGACGAGCAGTACTTC.

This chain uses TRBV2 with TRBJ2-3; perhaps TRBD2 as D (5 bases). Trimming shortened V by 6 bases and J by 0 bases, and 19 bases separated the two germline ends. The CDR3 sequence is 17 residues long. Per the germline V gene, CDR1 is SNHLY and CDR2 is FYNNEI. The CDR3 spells CASRGTNGERSTDTQYF. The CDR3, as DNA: TGTGCCAGCAGGGGTACGAACGGGGAACGAAGCACAGATACGCAGTATTTT.

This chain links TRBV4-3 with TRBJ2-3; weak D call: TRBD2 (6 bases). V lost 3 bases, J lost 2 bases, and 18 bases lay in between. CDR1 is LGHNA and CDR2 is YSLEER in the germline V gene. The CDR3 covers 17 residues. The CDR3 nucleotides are TGCGCCAGCAGCCAGGGGGTTGGGGGGATCAACACAGATACGCAGTATTTT. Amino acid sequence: CASSQGVGGINTDTQYF.

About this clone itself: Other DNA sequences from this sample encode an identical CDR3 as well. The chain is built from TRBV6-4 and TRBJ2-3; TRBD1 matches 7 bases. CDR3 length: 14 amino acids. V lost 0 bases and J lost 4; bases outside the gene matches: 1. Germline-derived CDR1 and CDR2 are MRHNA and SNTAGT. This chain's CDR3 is CASSDSQGADTQYF. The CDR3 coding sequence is TGTGCCAGCAGTGACTCGCAGGGGGCAGATACGCAGTATTTT.

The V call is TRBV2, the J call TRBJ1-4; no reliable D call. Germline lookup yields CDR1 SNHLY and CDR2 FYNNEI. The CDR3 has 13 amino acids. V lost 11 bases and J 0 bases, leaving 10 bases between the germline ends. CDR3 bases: TGTGCCGGGCGATCCGCAACTAATGAAAAACTGTTTTTT. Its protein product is CAGRSATNEKLFF.

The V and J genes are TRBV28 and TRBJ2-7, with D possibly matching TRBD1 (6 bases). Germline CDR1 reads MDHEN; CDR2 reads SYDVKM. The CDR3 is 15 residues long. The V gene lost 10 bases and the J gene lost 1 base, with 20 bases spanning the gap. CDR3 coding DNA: TGTGCCACTCAGTCGGGGACAATCATGTCCTACGAGCAGTACTTC. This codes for CATQSGTIMSYEQYF.

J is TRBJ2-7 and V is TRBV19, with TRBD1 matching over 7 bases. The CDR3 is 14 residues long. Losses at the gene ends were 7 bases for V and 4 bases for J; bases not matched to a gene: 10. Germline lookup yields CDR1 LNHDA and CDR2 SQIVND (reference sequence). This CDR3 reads CASNPGQNIYEQYF. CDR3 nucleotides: TGTGCCAGTAATCCGGGACAGAATATTTACGAGCAGTACTTC. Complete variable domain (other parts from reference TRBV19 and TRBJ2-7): DGGITQSPKYLFRKEGQNVTLSCEQNLNHDAMYWYRQDPGQGLRLIYYSQIVNDFQKGDIAEGYSVSREKKESFPLTVTSAQKNPTAFYLCASNPGQNIYEQYFGPGTRLTVT.

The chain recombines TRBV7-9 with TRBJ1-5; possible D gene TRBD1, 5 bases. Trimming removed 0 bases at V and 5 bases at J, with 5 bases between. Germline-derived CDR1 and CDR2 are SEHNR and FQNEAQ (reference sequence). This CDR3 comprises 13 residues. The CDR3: CASSLAGDQPQHF. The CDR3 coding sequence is TGTGCCAGCAGCTTAGCAGGGGATCAGCCCCAGCATTTT.

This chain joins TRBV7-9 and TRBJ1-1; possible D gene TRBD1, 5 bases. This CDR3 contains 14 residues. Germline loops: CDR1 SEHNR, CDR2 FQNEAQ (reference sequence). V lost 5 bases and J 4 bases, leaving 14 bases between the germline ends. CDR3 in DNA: TGTGCCAGCAGCCTCCTTCCGGGGGGCACTGAAGCTTTCTTT. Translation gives CASSLLPGGTEAFF.

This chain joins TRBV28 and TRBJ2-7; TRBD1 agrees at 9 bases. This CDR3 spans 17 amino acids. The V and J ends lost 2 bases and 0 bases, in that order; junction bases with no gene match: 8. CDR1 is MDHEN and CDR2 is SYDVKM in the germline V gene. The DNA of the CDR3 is TGTGCCAGCAGTTTACCCGACGGGACAGGGTACTCCTACGAGCAGTACTTC. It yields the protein CASSLPDGTGYSYEQYF.

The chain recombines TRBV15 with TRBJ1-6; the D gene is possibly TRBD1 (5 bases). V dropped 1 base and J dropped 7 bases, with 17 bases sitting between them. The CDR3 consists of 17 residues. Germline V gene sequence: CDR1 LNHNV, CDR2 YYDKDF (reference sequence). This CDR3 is CATSRVPAGVNNSPLHF. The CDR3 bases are TGTGCCACCAGCAGAGTCCCGGCGGGGGTAAACAATTCACCCCTCCACTTT.

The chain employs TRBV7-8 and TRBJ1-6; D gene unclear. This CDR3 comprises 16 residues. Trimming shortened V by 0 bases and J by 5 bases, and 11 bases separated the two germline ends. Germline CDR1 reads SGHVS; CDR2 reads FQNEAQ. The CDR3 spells CASSLAGTLNNSPLHF. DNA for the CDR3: TGTGCCAGCAGCTTAGCGGGCACACTCAATAATTCACCCCTCCACTTT.

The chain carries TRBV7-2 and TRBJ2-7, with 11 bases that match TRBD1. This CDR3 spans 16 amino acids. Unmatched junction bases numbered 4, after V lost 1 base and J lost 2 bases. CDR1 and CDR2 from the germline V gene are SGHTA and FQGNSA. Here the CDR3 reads CASSLGAGQGAYEQYF. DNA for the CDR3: TGTGCCAGCAGCTTAGGGGCGGGACAGGGGGCCTACGAGCAGTACTTC.

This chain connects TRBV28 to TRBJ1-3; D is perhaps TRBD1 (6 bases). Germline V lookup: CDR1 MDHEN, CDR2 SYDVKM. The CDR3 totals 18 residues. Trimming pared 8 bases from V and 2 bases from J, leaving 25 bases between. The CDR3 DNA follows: TGTGCCAGCCTTGGGGGGGGGCGCAGATTTGGGCCTGGAAACACCATATATTTT. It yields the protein CASLGGGRRFGPGNTIYF.

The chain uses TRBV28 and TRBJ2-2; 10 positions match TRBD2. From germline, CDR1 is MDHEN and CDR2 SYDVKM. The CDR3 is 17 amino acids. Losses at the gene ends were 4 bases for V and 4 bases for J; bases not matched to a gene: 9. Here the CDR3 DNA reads TGTGCCAGCAGTTCCCCATCTAGCGGGGGTTCCACCGGGGAGCTGTTTTTT. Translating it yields CASSSPSSGGSTGELFF. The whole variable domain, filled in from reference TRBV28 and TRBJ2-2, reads DVKVTQSSRYLVKRTGEKVFLECVQDMDHENMFWYRQDPGLGLRLIYFSYDVKMKEKGDIPEGYSVSREKKERFSLILESASTNQTSMYLCASSSPSSGGSTGELFFGEGSRLTVL.

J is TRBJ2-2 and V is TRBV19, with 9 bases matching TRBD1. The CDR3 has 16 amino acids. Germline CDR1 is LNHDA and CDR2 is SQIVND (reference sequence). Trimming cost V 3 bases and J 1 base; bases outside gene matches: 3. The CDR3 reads CASSMDRGWNTGELFF. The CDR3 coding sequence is TGTGCCAGTAGTATGGACAGGGGCTGGAACACCGGGGAGCTGTTTTTT.